The rows below give T cell receptor beta chains drawn from one sample of a study of STAT5B mutations in CD4+ large granular lymphocyte leukemia. The assay was immunoSEQ multiplex PCR, and TCRdb's table has in-frame clones only and misses some. The sample shows some 35,000 clones, approximately 69% of them seen only once. Sequencing used CD4+ T cells from blood buffy coats. The receptors come from a human donor in good health. Both conserved end residues are part of each CDR3. Each record gives: V gene, D gene, clone size, J gene, CDR3 protein, CDR3 DNA. A D gene is named only where the DNA matches it firmly. Only part of the rows carry a size: once, few, many, or a class if the clone is expanded.

TRBV15	TRBD1	NA	TRBJ1-5	CATSRGTGNQPQHF	TGTGCCACCAGCAGAGGGACAGGTAATCAGCCCCAGCATTTT
TRBV30	NA	few	TRBJ2-2	CAWWQGYTGELFF	TGTGCCTGGTGGCAGGGCTACACCGGGGAGCTGTTTTTT
TRBV18	TRBD1	once	TRBJ2-2	CASSPRPGTGTGELFF	TGTGCCAGCTCACCAAGGCCCGGGACAGGGACCGGGGAGCTGTTTTTT
TRBV5-1	NA	few	TRBJ2-2	CASSPLGANTGELFF	TGCGCCAGCAGCCCTCTCGGGGCCAACACCGGGGAGCTGTTTTTT
TRBV2	NA	NA	TRBJ1-1	CASSEIAGYAGGGEAFF	TGTGCCAGCAGTGAAATAGCCGGTTATGCGGGGGGAGGTGAAGCTTTCTTT
TRBV9	NA	NA	TRBJ2-3	CASSEDSTDTQYF	TGTGCCAGCAGCGAAGACAGCACAGATACGCAGTATTTT
TRBV19	NA	few	TRBJ1-5	CASSRTGLGISNQPQHF	TGTGCCAGTAGTAGAACAGGGCTAGGGATTAGCAATCAGCCCCAGCATTTT
TRBV15	TRBD1	NA	TRBJ2-7	CATSRDAGTVYF	TGTGCCACCAGCAGAGATGCTGGGACAGTTTACTTC
TRBV6-5	NA	NA	TRBJ2-3	CASAAINTDTQYF	TGTGCCAGCGCGGCCATAAACACAGATACGCAGTATTTT
TRBV6-1	NA	NA	TRBJ1-1	CASRTSDRPEAFF	TGTGCCAGCAGAACCTCGGACCGCCCTGAAGCTTTCTTT
TRBV29-1	NA	NA	TRBJ1-2	CSVEEEQGHNYGYTF	TGCAGCGTTGAAGAGGAGCAGGGTCATAACTATGGCTACACCTTC
TRBV29-1	NA	NA	TRBJ2-3	CSVAPGGTDTQYF	TGCAGCGTTGCCCCGGGAGGCACAGATACGCAGTATTTT
TRBV6-6	NA	NA	TRBJ2-3	CASRGRGKFTDTQYF	TGTGCCAGCCGGGGCAGGGGAAAATTCACAGATACGCAGTATTTT
TRBV7-9	NA	NA	TRBJ2-1	CASSPLGRSEQFF	TGTGCCAGCAGCCCCCTGGGACGGAGTGAGCAGTTCTTC
TRBV18	NA	NA	TRBJ1-3	CASSPSGGSRDSGNTIYF	TGTGCCAGCTCACCATCGGGAGGGTCCCGAGACTCTGGAAACACCATATATTTT
TRBV7-9	NA	NA	TRBJ1-6	CASRVGNSPLHF	TGTGCCAGCAGAGTGGGGAATTCACCCCTCCACTTT
TRBV6-1	NA	NA	TRBJ1-4	CASSREAGNEKLFF	TGTGCCAGCAGTCGGGAGGCCGGGAATGAAAAACTGTTTTTT
TRBV29-1	NA	NA	TRBJ2-5	CSVDPQYQETQYF	TGCAGCGTTGATCCCCAGTACCAAGAGACCCAGTACTTC
TRBV10-3	NA	NA	TRBJ2-2	CAISEGANTGELFF	TGTGCCATCAGTGAAGGGGCGAACACCGGGGAGCTGTTTTTT
TRBV28	NA	NA	TRBJ1-6	CASRIQNNSPLHF	TGTGCCAGCAGAATTCAGAATAATTCACCCCTCCACTTT
TRBV12-5	TRBD1	few	TRBJ1-5	CASGLFTGGYQPQHF	TGTGCTAGTGGTTTGTTCACAGGGGGCTATCAGCCCCAGCATTTT
TRBV4-2	TRBD2	NA	TRBJ2-7	CASSQEGTRSLSEPLYEQYF	TGTGCCAGCAGCCAAGAAGGGACTAGGAGTCTCTCAGAGCCCCTCTACGAGCAGTACTTC
TRBV6-1	NA	few	TRBJ1-1	CASSERSGGRAFF	TGTGCCAGCAGTGAACGATCGGGGGGAAGGGCTTTCTTT
TRBV6-1	TRBD1	NA	TRBJ1-5	CASSLAGGGNQPQHF	TGTGCCAGCAGCCTAGCAGGGGGAGGCAATCAGCCCCAGCATTTT
TRBV18	NA	NA	TRBJ2-6	CASSPVEVAGSGANVLTF	TGTGCCAGCTCACCAGTGGAAGTAGCAGGGTCTGGGGCCAACGTCCTGACTTTC
TRBV7-2	NA	NA	TRBJ2-7	CASSLVTGQGYEQYF	TGTGCCAGCAGCTTAGTAACGGGGCAGGGCTACGAGCAGTACTTC
TRBV4-2	TRBD2	NA	TRBJ2-5	CASSQERGGANPHQETQYF	TGTGCCAGCAGCCAAGAGCGCGGGGGGGCCAATCCCCACCAAGAGACCCAGTACTTC
TRBV27	NA	NA	TRBJ2-2	CASSLSAVYTGELFF	TGTGCCAGCAGTTTATCGGCCGTTTACACCGGGGAGCTGTTTTTT
TRBV28	TRBD1	few	TRBJ2-7	CASSQYILTGGIYEQYF	TGTGCCAGCAGTCAGTATATTTTGACAGGGGGGATCTACGAGCAGTACTTC
TRBV19	TRBD1	NA	TRBJ2-7	CASSTNGRDRGSYEQYF	TGTGCCAGTAGTACTAACGGTAGGGACAGGGGTTCATACGAGCAGTACTTC
TRBV20-1	NA	once	TRBJ1-6	CSAKQDSPLHF	TGCAGTGCTAAACAGGATTCACCCCTCCACTTT
TRBV27	TRBD1	NA	TRBJ1-2	CASRSAGLGQGRRNNYGYTF	TGTGCCAGCAGATCCGCGGGATTGGGACAGGGTAGGAGGAATAACTATGGCTACACCTTC
TRBV30	NA	NA	TRBJ2-5	CAWTRGRGNLETQYF	TGTGCCTGGACCAGAGGTCGGGGAAATCTCGAGACCCAGTACTTC
TRBV2	TRBD2	NA	TRBJ2-5	CASGGEIQETQYF	TGTGCCAGCGGGGGGGAAATCCAAGAGACCCAGTACTTC
TRBV2	TRBD1	NA	TRBJ2-1	CASSENRGPYNEQFF	TGTGCCAGCAGTGAGAACAGGGGTCCCTACAATGAGCAGTTCTTC
TRBV7-9	NA	NA	TRBJ1-2	CASSELVPSYTF	TGTGCCAGCAGCGAACTCGTACCTAGCTACACCTTC
TRBV28	TRBD1	NA	TRBJ1-2	CASSTTGVPYGYTF	TGTGCCAGCAGTACTACAGGGGTACCCTATGGCTACACCTTC
TRBV10-3	NA	NA	TRBJ1-5	CAISEAGGYQPQHF	TGTGCCATCAGTGAGGCAGGAGGGTATCAGCCCCAGCATTTT
TRBV6-5	NA	NA	TRBJ2-1	CASRSSGHDEQFF	TGTGCCAGCAGGAGCTCAGGGCATGATGAGCAGTTCTTC
TRBV6-6	TRBD2	NA	TRBJ2-7	CASTSGGGYEQYF	TGTGCCAGCACCTCGGGGGGAGGATACGAGCAGTACTTC
TRBV7-9	NA	few	TRBJ2-3	CASSLGGTDTQYF	TGTGCCAGCAGCTTAGGGGGCACAGATACGCAGTATTTT
TRBV6-5	TRBD2	NA	TRBJ2-7	CASSLAGGEQYF	TGTGCCAGCAGTTTAGCGGGGGGTGAGCAGTACTTC
TRBV15	NA	NA	TRBJ1-1	CATSRDKGPTEAFF	TGTGCCACCAGCAGAGATAAGGGCCCCACTGAAGCTTTCTTT
TRBV30	NA	NA	TRBJ1-2	CAWSKGGGYGYTF	TGTGCCTGGAGCAAGGGGGGTGGGTATGGCTACACCTTC
TRBV5-8	NA	NA	TRBJ1-3	CASSFATSGNTIYF	TGTGCCAGCAGCTTCGCGACTTCTGGAAACACCATATATTTT
TRBV18	TRBD2	NA	TRBJ2-1	CASSPVRGEYNEQFF	TGTGCCAGCTCACCGGTCCGGGGGGAATACAATGAGCAGTTCTTC
TRBV7-9	TRBD2	NA	TRBJ2-1	CASSLGGGGAYNEQFF	TGTGCCAGCAGCTTAGGGGGCGGGGGGGCCTACAATGAGCAGTTCTTC
TRBV5-1	NA	NA	TRBJ1-4	CASSLGQSYEKLFF	TGCGCCAGCAGCTTGGGACAGAGCTATGAAAAACTGTTTTTT
TRBV7-2	TRBD1	NA	TRBJ1-3	CASSLMTGRGNTIYF	TGTGCCAGCAGCCTAATGACAGGGAGAGGAAACACCATATATTTT
TRBV7-9	NA	NA	TRBJ2-1	CASSLEVLRTPEQFF	TGTGCCAGCAGCTTAGAAGTATTGCGGACCCCGGAGCAGTTCTTC
TRBV7-8	NA	NA	TRBJ2-1	CASSLDRNNEQFF	TGTGCCAGCAGCTTAGATCGCAACAATGAGCAGTTCTTC
TRBV27	NA	few	TRBJ1-1	CASSPRDFNTEAFF	TGTGCCAGCAGTCCCCGGGACTTCAACACTGAAGCTTTCTTT
TRBV10-3	NA	NA	TRBJ1-2	CAISGTGYGYTF	TGTGCCATCAGTGGTACAGGGTATGGCTACACCTTC
TRBV21-1	NA	NA	TRBJ2-4	CASSTDRALAKNIQYF	TGTGCCAGCAGCACTGACAGGGCGTTAGCCAAAAACATTCAGTACTTC
TRBV6-1	NA	few	TRBJ1-1	CASSPWAREAFF	TGTGCCAGCAGCCCTTGGGCACGAGAAGCTTTCTTT
TRBV11-2	NA	NA	TRBJ1-1	CASSWPGLKNMEAFF	TGTGCCAGCAGCTGGCCGGGACTGAAGAACATGGAAGCTTTCTTT
TRBV28	NA	NA	TRBJ1-4	CASSLGEKLFF	TGTGCCAGCAGTTTAGGGGAAAAACTGTTTTTT
TRBV10-3	NA	NA	TRBJ2-5	CAIGAPQETQYF	TGTGCCATCGGAGCACCCCAAGAGACCCAGTACTTC
TRBV7-2	TRBD2	NA	TRBJ2-2	CASSFSGGANTGELFF	TGTGCCAGCAGCTTTAGCGGGGGAGCGAACACCGGGGAGCTGTTTTTT
TRBV7-2	NA	NA	TRBJ1-1	CASSSDSVAFF	TGTGCCAGCAGTTCCGACAGTGTTGCTTTCTTT